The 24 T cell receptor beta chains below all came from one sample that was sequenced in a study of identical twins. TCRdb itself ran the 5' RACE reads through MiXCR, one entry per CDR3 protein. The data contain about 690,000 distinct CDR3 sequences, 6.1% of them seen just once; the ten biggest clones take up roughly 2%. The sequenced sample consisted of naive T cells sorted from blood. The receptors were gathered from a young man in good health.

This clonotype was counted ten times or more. The CDR3, as DNA: TGTGCCACCAGCAGCTCCCGGACGGTTCCACGATCAGCCCAGCATTTT. Its protein product is CATSSSRTVPRSAQHF. The chain links TRBV15 to TRBJ1-5; D unclear. Germline loops: CDR1 LNHNV, CDR2 YYDKDF (reference sequence). Trimming stripped 3 bases from V and 11 bases from J, with 23 bases between. The CDR3 contains 16 residues.

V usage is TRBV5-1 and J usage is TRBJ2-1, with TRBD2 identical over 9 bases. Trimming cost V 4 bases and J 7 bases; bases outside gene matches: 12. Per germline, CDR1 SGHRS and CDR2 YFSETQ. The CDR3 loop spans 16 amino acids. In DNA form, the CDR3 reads TGCGCCAGCAGCCCGCTGGGGCGGGAGGGTTGGAATGAGCAGTTCTTC. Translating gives CASSPLGREGWNEQFF. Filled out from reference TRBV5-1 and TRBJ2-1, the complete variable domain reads KAGVTQTPRYLIKTRGQQVTLSCSPISGHRSVSWYQQTPGQGLQFLFEYFSETQRNKGNFPGRFSGRQFSNSRSEMNVSTLELGDSALYLCASSPLGREGWNEQFFGPGTRLTVL.

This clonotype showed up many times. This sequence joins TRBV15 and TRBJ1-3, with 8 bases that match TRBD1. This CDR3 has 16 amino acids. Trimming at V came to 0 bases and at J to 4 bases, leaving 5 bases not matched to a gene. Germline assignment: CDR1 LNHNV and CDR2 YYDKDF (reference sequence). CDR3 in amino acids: CATSREGRGPGNTIYF. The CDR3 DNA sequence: TGTGCCACCAGCAGAGAAGGCAGGGGGCCGGGAAACACCATATATTTT. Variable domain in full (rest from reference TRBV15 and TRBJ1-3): DAMVIQNPRYQVTQFGKPVTLSCSQTLNHNVMYWYQQKSSQAPKLLFHYYDKDFNNEADTPDNFQSRRPNTSFCFLDIRSPGLGDTAMYLCATSREGRGPGNTIYFGEGSWLTVV.

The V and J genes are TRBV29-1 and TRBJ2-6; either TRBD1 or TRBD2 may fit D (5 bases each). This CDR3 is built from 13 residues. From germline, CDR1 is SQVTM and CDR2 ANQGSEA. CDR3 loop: CSTLGAGANVLTF. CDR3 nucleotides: TGCAGTACGCTGGGGGCTGGGGCCAACGTCCTGACTTTC.

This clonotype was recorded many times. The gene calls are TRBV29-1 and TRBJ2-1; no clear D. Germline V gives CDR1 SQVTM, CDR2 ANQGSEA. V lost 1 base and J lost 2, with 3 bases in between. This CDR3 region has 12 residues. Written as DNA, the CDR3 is TGCAGCGTTGAAGCAGCCTACAATGAGCAGTTCTTC. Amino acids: CSVEAAYNEQFF.

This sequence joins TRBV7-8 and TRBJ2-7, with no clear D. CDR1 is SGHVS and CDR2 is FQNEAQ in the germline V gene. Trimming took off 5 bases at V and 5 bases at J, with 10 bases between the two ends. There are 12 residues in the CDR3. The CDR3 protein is CASSPSLHEQYV. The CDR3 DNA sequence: TGTGCCAGCAGCCCCAGTCTGCACGAGCAGTACGTC.

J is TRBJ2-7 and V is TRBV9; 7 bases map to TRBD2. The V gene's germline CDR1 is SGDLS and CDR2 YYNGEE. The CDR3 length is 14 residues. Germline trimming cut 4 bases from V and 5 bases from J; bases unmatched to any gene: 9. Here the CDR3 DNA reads TGTGCCAGCAGCCCCGGGGCAGGGAGGGACGAGCAGTACGTC. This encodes CASSPGAGRDEQYV.

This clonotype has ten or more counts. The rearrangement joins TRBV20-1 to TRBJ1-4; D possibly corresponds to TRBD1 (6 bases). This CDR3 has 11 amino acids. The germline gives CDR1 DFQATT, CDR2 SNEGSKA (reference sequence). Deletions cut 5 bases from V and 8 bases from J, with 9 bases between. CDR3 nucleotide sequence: TGCAGTGCTCCAGACAGGGAAAAACTGTTTTTT. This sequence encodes CSAPDREKLFF.

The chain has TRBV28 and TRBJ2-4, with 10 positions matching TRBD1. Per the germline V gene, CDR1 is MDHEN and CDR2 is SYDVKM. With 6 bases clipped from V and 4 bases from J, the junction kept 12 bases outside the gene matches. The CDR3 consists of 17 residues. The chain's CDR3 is CASSSSGTGAIKNIQYF. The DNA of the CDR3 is TGTGCCAGCAGCTCTTCCGGGACAGGGGCGATAAAAAACATTCAGTACTTC.

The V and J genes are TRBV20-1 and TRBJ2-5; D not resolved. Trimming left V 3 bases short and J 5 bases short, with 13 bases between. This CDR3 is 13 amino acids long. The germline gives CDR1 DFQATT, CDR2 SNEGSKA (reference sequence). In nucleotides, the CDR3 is TGCAGTGCTAGTGGCGGCGTGGGGGAGACCCAGTACTTC. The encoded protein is CSASGGVGETQYF.

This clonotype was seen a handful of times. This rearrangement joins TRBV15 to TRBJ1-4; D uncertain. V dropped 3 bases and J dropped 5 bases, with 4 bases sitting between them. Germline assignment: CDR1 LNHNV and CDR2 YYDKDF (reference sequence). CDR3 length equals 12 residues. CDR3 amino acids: CATSRVNEKLFF. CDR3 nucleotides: TGTGCCACCAGCAGGGTAAATGAAAAACTGTTTTTT.

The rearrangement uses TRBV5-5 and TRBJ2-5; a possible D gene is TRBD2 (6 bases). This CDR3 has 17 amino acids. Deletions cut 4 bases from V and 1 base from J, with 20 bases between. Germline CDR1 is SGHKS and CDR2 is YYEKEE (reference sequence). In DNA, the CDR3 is TGTGCCAGCAGCGCCCTCTTCGGGAGATTGGGCCAAGAGACCCAGTACTTC. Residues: CASSALFGRLGQETQYF.

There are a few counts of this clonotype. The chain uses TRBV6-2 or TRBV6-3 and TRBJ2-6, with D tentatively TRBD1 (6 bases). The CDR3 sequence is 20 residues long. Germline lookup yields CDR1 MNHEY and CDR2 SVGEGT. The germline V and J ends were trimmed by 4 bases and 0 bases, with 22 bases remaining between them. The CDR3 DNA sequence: TGTGCCAGCAGTTCCCGAATCGCCAGGGGATCATACTCTGGGGCCAACGTCCTGACTTTC. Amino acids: CASSSRIARGSYSGANVLTF.

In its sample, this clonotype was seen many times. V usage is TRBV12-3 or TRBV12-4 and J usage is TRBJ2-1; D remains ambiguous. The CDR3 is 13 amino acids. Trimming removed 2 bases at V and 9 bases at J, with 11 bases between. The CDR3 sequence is CASSLNELGEQFF. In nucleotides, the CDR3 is TGTGCCAGCAGTTTAAACGAGCTCGGTGAGCAGTTCTTC.

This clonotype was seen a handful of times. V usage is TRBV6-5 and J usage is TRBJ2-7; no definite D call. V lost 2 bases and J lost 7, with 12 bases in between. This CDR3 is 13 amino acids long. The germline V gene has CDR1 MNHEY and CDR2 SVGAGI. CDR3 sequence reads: CASSYLRVGEQYF. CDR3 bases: TGTGCCAGCAGTTACCTACGGGTTGGGGAGCAGTACTTC.

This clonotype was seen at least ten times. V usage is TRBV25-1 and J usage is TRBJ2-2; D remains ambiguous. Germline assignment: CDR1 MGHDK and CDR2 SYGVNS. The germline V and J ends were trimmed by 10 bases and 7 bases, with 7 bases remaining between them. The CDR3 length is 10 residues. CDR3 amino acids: CATSDGELFF. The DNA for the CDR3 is TGTGCCACCTCGGACGGGGAGCTGTTTTTT.

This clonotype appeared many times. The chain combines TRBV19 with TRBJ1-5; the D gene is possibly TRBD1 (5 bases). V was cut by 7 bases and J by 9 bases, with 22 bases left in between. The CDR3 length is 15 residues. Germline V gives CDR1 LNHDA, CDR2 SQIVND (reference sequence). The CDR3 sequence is CASIGHHLADAPQHF. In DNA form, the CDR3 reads TGTGCCAGTATAGGACACCATCTAGCCGATGCGCCCCAGCATTTT. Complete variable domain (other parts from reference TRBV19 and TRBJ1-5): DGGITQSPKYLFRKEGQNVTLSCEQNLNHDAMYWYRQDPGQGLRLIYYSQIVNDFQKGDIAEGYSVSREKKESFPLTVTSAQKNPTAFYLCASIGHHLADAPQHFGDGTRLSIL.

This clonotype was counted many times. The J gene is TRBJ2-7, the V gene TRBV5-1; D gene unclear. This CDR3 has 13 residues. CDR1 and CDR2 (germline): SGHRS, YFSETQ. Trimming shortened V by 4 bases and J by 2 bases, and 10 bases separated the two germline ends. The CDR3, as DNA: TGCGCCAGCAGCCCGGACGGTGCCTACGAGCAGTACGTC. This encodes CASSPDGAYEQYV.

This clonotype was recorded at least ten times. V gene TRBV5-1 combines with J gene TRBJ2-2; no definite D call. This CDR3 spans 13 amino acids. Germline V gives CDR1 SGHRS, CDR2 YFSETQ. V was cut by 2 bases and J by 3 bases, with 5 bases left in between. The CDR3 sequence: CASSFRDTGELFF. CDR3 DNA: TGCGCCAGCAGCTTCCGGGACACCGGGGAGCTGTTTTTT.

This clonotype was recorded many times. This chain's CDR3 is CASSLEWVEQFF. CDR3 in DNA: TGCGCCAGCAGCTTGGAATGGGTCGAGCAGTTCTTC. The rearrangement links TRBV5-1 to TRBJ2-1, with D hard to call. Germline CDR1 SGHRS, CDR2 YFSETQ. V gave up 0 bases and J gave up 10 bases, with 8 bases separating them. This CDR3 has 12 residues.

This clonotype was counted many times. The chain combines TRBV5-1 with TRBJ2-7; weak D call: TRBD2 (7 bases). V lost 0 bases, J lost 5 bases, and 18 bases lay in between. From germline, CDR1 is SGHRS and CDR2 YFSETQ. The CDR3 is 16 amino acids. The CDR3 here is CASSLAGGRPYNEQYF. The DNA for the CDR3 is TGCGCCAGCAGCTTGGCCGGGGGGCGTCCGTATAACGAGCAGTACTTC.

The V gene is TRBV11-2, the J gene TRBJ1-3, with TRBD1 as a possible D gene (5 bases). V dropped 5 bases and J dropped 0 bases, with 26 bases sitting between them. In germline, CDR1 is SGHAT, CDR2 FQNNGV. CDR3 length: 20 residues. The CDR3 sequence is CASSLINKARVSNSGNTIYF. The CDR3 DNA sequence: TGTGCCAGCAGCCTAATCAACAAAGCCAGGGTTAGCAACTCTGGAAACACCATATATTTT.

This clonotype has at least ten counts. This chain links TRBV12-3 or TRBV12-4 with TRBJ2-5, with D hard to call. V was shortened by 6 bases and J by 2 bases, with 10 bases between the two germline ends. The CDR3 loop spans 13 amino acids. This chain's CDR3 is CASRWTEQETQYF. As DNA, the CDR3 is TGTGCCAGCAGGTGGACGGAGCAAGAGACCCAGTACTTC.

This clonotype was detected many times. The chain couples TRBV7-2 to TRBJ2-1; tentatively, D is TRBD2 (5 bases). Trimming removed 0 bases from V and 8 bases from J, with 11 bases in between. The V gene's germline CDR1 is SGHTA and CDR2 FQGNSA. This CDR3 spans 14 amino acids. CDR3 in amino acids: CASSLAVGKDEQFF. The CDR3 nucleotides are TGTGCCAGCAGCTTAGCGGTCGGGAAAGATGAGCAGTTCTTC.